One T cell receptor (beta chain) is described in this entry. The repertoire was sequenced with immunoSEQ multiplex PCR; TCRdb's copy has only in-frame clones and lacks some. The data contain approximately 75,000 clones, around nine tenths of them seen just once; the ten biggest clones take up around 6%. This entry belongs to a study of blood T cell repertoires in COVID-19. This clonotype originated in a man at least 80 years old with COVID-19, enrolled during active disease. Sample: peripheral blood.

The CDR3 region is CAIRGTSGSYEQYF. The CDR3 region has the DNA TGTGCCATCAGAGGGACTAGCGGTTCCTACGAGCAGTACTTC. The V and J genes are TRBV10-3 and TRBJ2-7; 11 positions match TRBD2. With V trimmed by 6 bases and J by 1 base, 2 bases remained unmatched. Germline values: CDR1 ENHRY, CDR2 SYGVKD. CDR3 length: 14 residues.